What follows are 32 T cell receptor beta chains derived from one specimen sequenced in a study of CD8 T cells in ankylosing spondylitis. TCRdb processed the 5' RACE reads anew with MiXCR; each CDR3 protein has one entry. Among under 150,000 distinct CDR3 sequences listed, roughly 8.8% were seen once. The sequenced sample was blood, either unsorted or a sorted T cell fraction (not recorded which). Receptors originate from a male donor with ankylosing spondylitis or in good health (not recorded which).

This clonotype has at least ten counts. The V gene is TRBV4-3, the J gene TRBJ2-1; 12 nucleotides align to TRBD1. Trimming cost V 3 bases and J 5 bases; bases outside gene matches: 2. The CDR3 has 15 residues. Germline loops: CDR1 LGHNA, CDR2 YSLEER. In DNA, the CDR3 is TGCGCCAGCAGCCACGGGACAGGGGGCAACAATGAGCAGTTCTTC. Amino acids: CASSHGTGGNNEQFF.

The V call is TRBV3-1, the J call TRBJ2-2; 8 bases fit TRBD1. Germline assignment: CDR1 LGHDT and CDR2 YNNKEL (reference sequence). CDR3 length: 14 amino acids. V was clipped by 1 base and J by 13 bases; unmatched bases: 8. The CDR3 DNA follows: TGTGCCAGCAGCCAAGGGACAGGGTTCTTCAGGCTGTTTTTT. Protein: CASSQGTGFFRLFF.

In this sample, this clonotype turned up many times. The chain links TRBV6-4 to TRBJ2-2; possibly TRBD1 for D (6 bases). This CDR3 spans 16 amino acids. Trimming stripped 6 bases from V and 2 bases from J, with 16 bases between. Germline V CDR1 and CDR2: MRHNA, SNTAGT. The DNA of the CDR3 is TGTGCCAGCAGCCAATCCGGGACACCTAACACCGGGGAGCTGTTTTTT. Its protein product is CASSQSGTPNTGELFF.

This clonotype was found many times. The chain recombines TRBV7-2 with TRBJ2-5, with unresolved D. Trimming took off 0 bases at V and 4 bases at J, with 9 bases between the two ends. The CDR3 has 14 residues. Germline V CDR1 and CDR2: SGHTA, FQGNSA. The CDR3: CASSLAGLRETQYF. As DNA, the CDR3 is TGTGCCAGCAGCTTAGCGGGCCTACGAGAGACCCAGTACTTC. The full variable domain, its missing parts supplied by reference TRBV7-2 and TRBJ2-5, is GAGVSQSPSNKVTEKGKDVELRCDPISGHTALYWYRQSLGQGLEFLIYFQGNSAPDKSGLPSDRFSAERTGGSVSTLTIQRTQQEDSAVYLCASSLAGLRETQYFGPGTRLLVL.

A word on this clonotype: With a much larger clone just one base away, this may be a read error. The V call is TRBV11-2, the J call TRBJ2-2; D ambiguous. Germline loops: CDR1 SGHAT, CDR2 FQNNGV. The CDR3 contains 17 residues. Here the CDR3 DNA reads TGTGACAGCAGTTTTAGAGATGCGGTGCTTCCGACCGGGGAGCTGTTTTTT. Translation gives CDSSFRDAVLPTGELFF. The full variable domain, completed using reference TRBV11-2 and TRBJ2-2, is EAGVAQSPRYKIIEKRQSVAFWCNPISGHATLYWYQQILGQGPKLLIQFQNNGVVDDSQLPKDRFSAERLKGVDSTLKIQPAKLEDSAVYLCDSSFRDAVLPTGELFFGEGSRLTVL.

The V gene is TRBV30, the J gene TRBJ2-3; D is unclear. Germline lookup yields CDR1 GTSNPN and CDR2 SVGIG (reference sequence). The V and J ends lost 0 bases and 2 bases respectively, with 12 bases between them. CDR3 size: 15 residues. In DNA, the CDR3 is TGTGCCTGGAGTGTACTATCGGGTTTCACAGATACGCAGTATTTT. Translation: CAWSVLSGFTDTQYF.

This clonotype was counted many times. The rearrangement joins TRBV12-3 or TRBV12-4 to TRBJ1-1; 9 bases map to TRBD1. V was pared by 4 bases and J by 3 bases, with 24 bases of the junction left unmatched. This CDR3 is built from 21 residues. CDR3 in amino acids: CASSSRWGLDNRGRRDTEAFF. The CDR3 nucleotides are TGTGCCAGCAGTTCACGCTGGGGTTTAGATAACAGGGGGCGCAGAGACACTGAAGCTTTCTTT.

This clonotype was observed a few times. The V gene is TRBV19, the J gene TRBJ2-2; D tentatively reads TRBD1 or TRBD2 (5 bases each). Germline assignment: CDR1 LNHDA and CDR2 SQIVND (reference sequence). The CDR3 sequence is 15 residues long. V was shortened by 7 bases and J by 7 bases, with 19 bases between the two germline ends. The CDR3 DNA reads as TGTGCCAGTACCCTGTCCGGGACCCGAGGCGGGGAGCTGTTTTTT. Translated: CASTLSGTRGGELFF.

This clonotype has ten or more counts. This chain uses TRBV7-2 with TRBJ2-5; D uncertain. Germline values: CDR1 SGHTA, CDR2 FQGNSA. V lost 0 bases to trimming and J lost 5 bases, with 10 bases between them. The CDR3 is made up of 14 amino acids. The DNA for the CDR3 is TGTGCCAGCAGCTTAGCGGATTCCGTTGAGACCCAGTACTTC. Amino acids: CASSLADSVETQYF.

Many counts were recorded for this clonotype. The chain employs TRBV20-1 and TRBJ2-5; D not certain. The length of the CDR3 is 13 residues. V gave up 1 base and J gave up 4 bases, with 10 bases separating them. Germline loops: CDR1 DFQATT, CDR2 SNEGSKA (reference sequence). Written as DNA, the CDR3 is TGCAGTGCTAGAGTAGCAGCTCCAGAGACCCAGTACTTC. This sequence encodes CSARVAAPETQYF.

In its sample, this clonotype was seen many times. The CDR3 loop is CASSEQGAVGELFF. The CDR3 nucleotides read TGTGCCAGCAGCGAACAGGGGGCAGTCGGGGAGCTGTTTTTT. V usage is TRBV7-8 and J usage is TRBJ2-2; 9 positions match TRBD1. Germline-derived CDR1 and CDR2 are SGHVS and FQNEAQ. The V segment lost 5 bases and the J segment 7 bases; nucleotides outside the gene matches: 5. The CDR3 has 14 residues.

This clonotype appeared many times. The chain carries TRBV9 and TRBJ1-6; possibly TRBD1 for D (5 bases). Between the trimmed V and J ends, which lost 5 bases and 6 bases, there was a span of 9 bases. CDR3 length equals 13 residues. The germline V gene encodes CDR1 SGDLS and CDR2 YYNGEE. In DNA, the CDR3 is TGTGCCAGCAGGAAAGACAGTAATTCACCCCTCCACTTT. It encodes CASRKDSNSPLHF.

Many counts were recorded for this clonotype. The chain has TRBV6-2 or TRBV6-3 and TRBJ1-1; perhaps TRBD1 as D (5 bases). CDR1 and CDR2 (germline): MNHEY, SVGEGT. Trimming removed 7 bases from V and 1 base from J, with 13 bases in between. The CDR3 runs 14 residues. CDR3 amino acids: CASKTHRGNTEAFF. The CDR3 DNA is TGTGCCAGCAAAACGCATAGGGGGAACACTGAAGCTTTCTTT.

This clonotype was seen repeatedly, ten times or more. The V gene is TRBV9, the J gene TRBJ2-1; the match to TRBD2 covers 8 bases. This CDR3 region has 14 residues. V lost 5 bases and J lost 5; bases outside the gene matches: 6. Germline V lookup: CDR1 SGDLS, CDR2 YYNGEE. The CDR3 protein is CASRPGGVNNEQFF. The CDR3 DNA reads as TGTGCCAGCAGGCCGGGAGGGGTTAACAATGAGCAGTTCTTC.

This clonotype was detected a few times. V gene TRBV5-1 combines with J gene TRBJ1-2, with D possibly being TRBD1 (5 bases). V was shortened by 0 bases and J by 5 bases, with 8 bases between the two germline ends. This CDR3 region has 13 residues. Looked up from germline, CDR1 is SGHRS and CDR2 is YFSETQ. This chain's CDR3 is CASSLAQAYGYTF. The CDR3 DNA is TGCGCCAGCAGCTTGGCACAGGCGTATGGCTACACCTTC.

The table lists this clonotype with a few counts. J is TRBJ2-1 and V is TRBV2, with 10 bases lining up with TRBD2. Germline CDR1 and CDR2: SNHLY and FYNNEI. V shed 3 bases and J 5 bases; nucleotides not matched to a gene: 7. This CDR3 has 16 residues. The CDR3 DNA reads TGTGCCAGCAGTGACCTAGCGGGAGAGGCCGACAATGAGCAGTTCTTC. Translating it yields CASSDLAGEADNEQFF.

In this sample, this clonotype turned up many times. This chain links TRBV28 with TRBJ1-5, with D possibly being TRBD1 (5 bases). Germline V lookup: CDR1 MDHEN, CDR2 SYDVKM. V lost 10 bases to trimming and J lost 5 bases, with 18 bases between them. The CDR3 sequence is 14 residues long. This CDR3 is CATQNGGVHQPQHF. For the CDR3, the DNA is TGTGCCACCCAGAACGGGGGGGTCCATCAGCCCCAGCATTTT.

This clonotype was observed at least ten times. The chain links TRBV7-2 to TRBJ2-6; no firm D call. Germline V gene data show CDR1 as SGHTA and CDR2 as FQGNSA. The CDR3 loop spans 15 amino acids. Trimming cost V 2 bases and J 2 bases, with 7 bases left between them. This CDR3 is CASSLFGAGANVLTF. CDR3 nucleotide sequence: TGTGCCAGCAGCTTATTTGGGGCTGGGGCCAACGTCCTGACTTTC.

This clonotype was counted at least ten times. The V call is TRBV27, the J call TRBJ2-1; D uncertain. There are 11 residues in the CDR3. CDR1 and CDR2 (germline): MNHEY, SMNVEV (reference sequence). The V and J ends lost 4 bases and 9 bases respectively, with 7 bases between them. This CDR3 is CASSSYGEQFF. DNA of the CDR3: TGTGCCAGCAGTTCCTACGGTGAGCAGTTCTTC.

The rearrangement uses TRBV5-1 and TRBJ2-1, with 9 bases aligning to TRBD2. The V gene's germline CDR1 is SGHRS and CDR2 YFSETQ. J was trimmed by 4 bases and V by 3 bases; bases with no gene match: 5. The CDR3 extends over 15 amino acids. CDR3 residues: CASSSQREAYNEQFF. The CDR3 DNA reads as TGCGCCAGCAGCTCCCAGCGGGAGGCTTACAATGAGCAGTTCTTC.

This clonotype was detected ten times or more. V and J are TRBV3-1 and TRBJ2-5, with 8 bases lining up with TRBD1. With V trimmed by 4 bases and J by 1 base, 8 bases remained unmatched. This CDR3 contains 16 residues. Germline-derived CDR1 and CDR2 are LGHDT and YNNKEL (reference sequence). DNA of the CDR3: TGTGCCAGCAGCCTGTACTCTACAGGGGGCCAAGAGACCCAGTACTTC. Amino acid sequence: CASSLYSTGGQETQYF.

This clonotype was found many times. The chain combines TRBV28 with TRBJ2-7, with 9 positions matching TRBD1. Germline V CDR1 and CDR2: MDHEN, SYDVKM. The CDR3 contains 14 residues. With 7 bases clipped from V and 5 bases from J, the junction kept 9 bases outside the gene matches. The CDR3 coding sequence is TGTGCCAGCATGAAGGGACAGGGTACCCACGAGCAGTACTTC. Translation: CASMKGQGTHEQYF. Full variable domain (outside the CDR3, taken from reference TRBV28 and TRBJ2-7): DVKVTQSSRYLVKRTGEKVFLECVQDMDHENMFWYRQDPGLGLRLIYFSYDVKMKEKGDIPEGYSVSREKKERFSLILESASTNQTSMYLCASMKGQGTHEQYFGPGTRLTVT.

This clonotype was seen many times. V is TRBV5-1 and J is TRBJ2-7; 7 nucleotides align to TRBD2. Trimming removed 2 bases from V and 4 bases from J; junction bases left unmatched: 9. There are 15 residues in the CDR3. CDR1 and CDR2 (germline): SGHRS, YFSETQ. As DNA, the CDR3 is TGCGCCAGCAGCTTAGACGGGAGGAGTTCGTACGAGCAGTACTTC. Translation: CASSLDGRSSYEQYF. Looking up the rest from reference TRBV5-1 and TRBJ2-7 gives the full variable domain: KAGVTQTPRYLIKTRGQQVTLSCSPISGHRSVSWYQQTPGQGLQFLFEYFSETQRNKGNFPGRFSGRQFSNSRSEMNVSTLELGDSALYLCASSLDGRSSYEQYFGPGTRLTVT.

This clonotype was picked up many times. CDR3 sequence reads: CSARKAPHWEQFF. The DNA of the CDR3 is TGCAGTGCTAGGAAGGCCCCCCATTGGGAGCAGTTCTTC. This chain joins TRBV20-1 and TRBJ2-1; D uncertain. Germline values: CDR1 DFQATT, CDR2 SNEGSKA (reference sequence). The CDR3 covers 13 residues. Trimming stripped 3 bases from V and 10 bases from J, with 16 bases between.

This clonotype was seen ten or more times. J is TRBJ2-7 and V is TRBV7-2; 7 bases are a match to TRBD2. J was trimmed by 2 bases and V by 8 bases; bases with no gene match: 9. From germline, CDR1 is SGHTA and CDR2 FQGNSA. This CDR3 has 14 amino acids. The CDR3 is CASGRASGTYEQYF. In nucleotides, the CDR3 is TGTGCCAGCGGCAGGGCTAGCGGTACCTACGAGCAGTACTTC.

This clonotype was seen at least ten times. The genes are TRBV6-2 or TRBV6-3 and TRBJ2-7, with D perhaps matching TRBD1 (6 bases). Trimming removed 5 bases at V and 0 bases at J, with 14 bases between. This CDR3 comprises 15 residues. Germline CDR1 MNHEY, CDR2 SVGEGT. DNA of the CDR3: TGTGCCAGCAGTCGAGGGACACCCAGCTCCTACGAGCAGTACTTC. It codes for CASSRGTPSSYEQYF.

This clonotype has at least ten counts. The chain couples TRBV5-1 to TRBJ2-1; maybe TRBD2 (6 bases). Germline CDR1 SGHRS, CDR2 YFSETQ. V was cut by 0 bases and J by 7 bases, with 11 bases left in between. This CDR3 comprises 14 residues. The DNA for the CDR3 is TGCGCCAGCAGCTTGGGTTTCGCGGGAAATGAGCAGTTCTTC. Translated, it gives CASSLGFAGNEQFF.

This clonotype has a handful of counts. DNA of the CDR3: TGCGCCAGCAGCCAAGATAATCTACTACTCGCGAACACCGGGGAGCTGTTTTTT. It yields the protein CASSQDNLLLANTGELFF. This chain connects TRBV4-1 to TRBJ2-2, with D unresolved. There are 18 residues in the CDR3. Germline CDR1 MGHRA, CDR2 YSYEKL. V gave up 0 bases and J gave up 0 bases, with 14 bases separating them.

This clonotype was seen at least ten times. This chain connects TRBV20-1 to TRBJ1-4; D call uncertain. Germline V gene sequence: CDR1 DFQATT, CDR2 SNEGSKA (reference sequence). The CDR3 consists of 11 residues. V lost 0 bases, J lost 11 bases, and 7 bases lay in between. The CDR3 DNA is TGCAGTGCTAGAGATGGATGGAAACTGTTTTTT. Translating gives CSARDGWKLFF.

This clonotype was recorded at least ten times. The rearrangement links TRBV3-1 to TRBJ1-4; D is ambiguous. This CDR3 contains 15 residues. CDR1 LGHDT and CDR2 YNNKEL come from the germline V gene (reference sequence). Trimming pared 1 base from V and 1 base from J, leaving 7 bases between. The CDR3 DNA reads TGTGCCAGCAGCCAAGTTGGGGAAACTAATGAAAAACTGTTTTTT. Translating it yields CASSQVGETNEKLFF.

There are many counts of this clonotype. This chain connects TRBV15 to TRBJ2-5; 7 nucleotides match TRBD2. The CDR3 covers 15 residues. The V gene end was trimmed by 0 bases and the J gene end by 2 bases; junction bases not matched to a gene: 3. Germline values: CDR1 LNHNV, CDR2 YYDKDF (reference sequence). The CDR3 loop is CATSREPSGQETQYF. The CDR3 region has the DNA TGTGCCACCAGCAGAGAGCCTAGCGGACAAGAGACCCAGTACTTC.

This clonotype was recorded at least ten times. This chain joins TRBV4-2 and TRBJ2-2, with no clear D. Trimming removed 4 bases from V and 6 bases from J, with 12 bases in between. The CDR3 length is 14 residues. Germline CDR1 reads LGHNA; CDR2 reads YNFKEQ. The CDR3 nucleotides are TGTGCCAGCAGCCTAAGTTTATCCCCCGGGGAGCTGTTTTTT. Protein: CASSLSLSPGELFF.